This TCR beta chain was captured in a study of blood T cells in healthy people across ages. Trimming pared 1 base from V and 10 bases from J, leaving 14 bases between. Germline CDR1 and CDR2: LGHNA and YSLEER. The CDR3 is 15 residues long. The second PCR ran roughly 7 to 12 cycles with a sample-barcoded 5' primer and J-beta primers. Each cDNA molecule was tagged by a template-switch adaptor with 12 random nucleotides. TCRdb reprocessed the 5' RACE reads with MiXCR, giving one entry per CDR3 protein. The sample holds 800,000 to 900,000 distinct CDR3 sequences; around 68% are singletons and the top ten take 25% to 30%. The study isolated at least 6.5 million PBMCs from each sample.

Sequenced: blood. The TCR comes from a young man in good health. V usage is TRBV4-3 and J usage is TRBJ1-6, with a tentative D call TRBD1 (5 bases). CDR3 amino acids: CASSQVLGVGSPLHF. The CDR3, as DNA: TGCGCCAGCAGCCAAGTTTTGGGGGTCGGCTCACCCCTCCACTTT.